This TCR beta chain was recorded in a study of shared clonotypes between healthy human individuals. Assay execution proceeded at the deep level. Sequencing was performed with immunoSEQ multiplex PCR; in TCRdb, only in-frame clones are kept and a portion is missing. The sample lists nearly 500,000 clones; 75% to 85% were seen once. The CDR3 is 13 residues long. Germline V gene lookup returns CDR1 SGHRS and CDR2 YFSETQ. Trimming left V 0 bases short and J 14 bases short, with 15 bases between. The genes are TRBV5-1 and TRBJ2-1; the D gene is possibly TRBD2 (6 bases). This TCR was sampled from a middle-aged woman in good health. Some clones in this sample may be carry-over from other donors' samples. Sequences were obtained from PBMCs. Here the CDR3 reads CASSLGLGTGEFF. In DNA, the CDR3 is TGCGCCAGCAGCTTGGGGCTAGGGACGGGGGAGTTCTTC. Full variable domain (missing parts from reference TRBV5-1 and TRBJ2-1): KAGVTQTPRYLIKTRGQQVTLSCSPISGHRSVSWYQQTPGQGLQFLFEYFSETQRNKGNFPGRFSGRQFSNSRSEMNVSTLELGDSALYLCASSLGLGTGEFFGPGTRLTVL.